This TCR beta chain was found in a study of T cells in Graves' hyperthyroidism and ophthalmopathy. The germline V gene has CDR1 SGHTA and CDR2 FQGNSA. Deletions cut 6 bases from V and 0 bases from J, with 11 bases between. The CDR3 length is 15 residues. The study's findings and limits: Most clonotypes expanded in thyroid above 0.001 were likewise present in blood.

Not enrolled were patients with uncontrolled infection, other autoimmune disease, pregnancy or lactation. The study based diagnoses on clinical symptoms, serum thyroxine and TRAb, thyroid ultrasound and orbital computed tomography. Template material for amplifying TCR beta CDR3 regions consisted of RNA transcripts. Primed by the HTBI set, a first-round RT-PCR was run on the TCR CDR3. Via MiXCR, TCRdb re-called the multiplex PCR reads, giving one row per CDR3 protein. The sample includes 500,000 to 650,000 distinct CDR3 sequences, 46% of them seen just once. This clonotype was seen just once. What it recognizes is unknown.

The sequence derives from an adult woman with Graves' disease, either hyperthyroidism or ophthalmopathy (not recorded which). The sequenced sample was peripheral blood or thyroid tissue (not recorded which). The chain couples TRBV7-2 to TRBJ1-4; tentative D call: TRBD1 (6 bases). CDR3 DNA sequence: TGTGCCAGCAGAAGGACAGTTGCAACTAATGAAAAACTGTTTTTT. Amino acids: CASRRTVATNEKLFF.